Below, 27 T cell receptor beta chains from the same sample are listed, as sequenced in a study of T cells after yellow fever vaccination. From the 5' RACE reads, TCRdb called clonotypes with MiXCR, one entry per CDR3 protein. The sample carries 250,000 to 350,000 distinct CDR3 sequences, around 4.3% recorded once. The input for sequencing was PBMCs, taken 15 days after the yellow fever booster vaccination. These receptors were obtained from a man between 18 and 29 years old who received the YFV17D yellow fever vaccine.

A few counts support this clonotype. The chain recombines TRBV5-1 with TRBJ1-2; D is unresolved. Germline-derived CDR1 and CDR2 are SGHRS and YFSETQ. The CDR3 contains 13 residues. V was trimmed by 2 bases and J by 5 bases, leaving 10 bases between them. DNA for the CDR3: TGCGCCAGCAGCTTATCATCCCTTTATGGCTACACCTTC. Protein sequence: CASSLSSLYGYTF.

The V call is TRBV20-1, the J call TRBJ2-5; 7 bases match TRBD2. CDR3 length: 12 amino acids. J was trimmed by 1 base and V by 7 bases; bases with no gene match: 3. CDR1 is DFQATT, CDR2 SNEGSKA, per germline (reference sequence). As DNA, the CDR3 is TGCAGTGTCCGGACTAGCCAAGAGACCCAGTACTTC. Its translation is CSVRTSQETQYF.

V usage is TRBV6-2 or TRBV6-3 and J usage is TRBJ2-3; D is unclear. Trimming shortened V by 6 bases and J by 5 bases, and 15 bases separated the two germline ends. This CDR3 has 14 amino acids. The germline V gene has CDR1 MNHEY and CDR2 SVGEGT. CDR3: CASRPRLAVDTQYF. CDR3 coding DNA: TGTGCCAGCAGACCCAGGTTGGCGGTAGATACGCAGTATTTT.

The chain joins TRBV2 to TRBJ2-7; D remains unclear. V dropped 2 bases and J dropped 0 bases, with 11 bases sitting between them. Germline-derived CDR1 and CDR2 are SNHLY and FYNNEI. The CDR3 sequence is 15 residues long. CDR3 protein: CASSERAEGSYEQYF. As DNA, the CDR3 is TGTGCCAGCAGTGAAAGGGCAGAAGGCTCCTACGAGCAGTACTTC.

Only a few counts were recorded for this clonotype. This rearrangement joins TRBV12-3 or TRBV12-4 to TRBJ1-3; D unresolved. The CDR3 consists of 15 residues. The germline V and J ends were trimmed by 5 bases and 4 bases, with 15 bases remaining between them. In DNA, the CDR3 is TGTGCCAGCAGTCCCCCTGCGGGAAAGGGAAACACCATATATTTT. Amino acids: CASSPPAGKGNTIYF.

This clonotype was counted at least ten times. This chain uses TRBV20-1 with TRBJ2-3, with 10 bases that match TRBD2. Germline V gene data show CDR1 as DFQATT and CDR2 as SNEGSKA (reference sequence). The CDR3 totals 15 residues. Unmatched junction bases numbered 5, after V lost 0 bases and J lost 5 bases. Written as DNA, the CDR3 is TGCAGTGCTAGAGAAACTAGCGGGGTCGTAGATACGCAGTATTTT. This translates into CSARETSGVVDTQYF.

A few counts support this clonotype. The CDR3 DNA sequence: TGTGCCAGCAGCTTAGATAGGGACAGCCGGGTTTCACCCCTCCACTTT. This gives the protein CASSLDRDSRVSPLHF. The chain employs TRBV13 and TRBJ1-6, with 7 nucleotides matching TRBD1. This CDR3 spans 16 amino acids. V trimming: 1 base; J trimming: 9 bases; junction bases outside the gene matches: 9. Germline CDR1 is PRHDT and CDR2 is FYEKMQ (reference sequence).

This clonotype was found many times. The chain links TRBV6-5 to TRBJ2-4; perhaps D is TRBD1 or TRBD2 (5 bases each). The germline CDR1 and CDR2 sequences are MNHEY and SVGAGI. This CDR3 spans 16 amino acids. Trimming stripped 2 bases from V and 2 bases from J, with 13 bases between. The CDR3 nucleotides read TGTGCCAGCAGTTACGACGAGGGGCGATCCAAAAACATTCAGTACTTC. It specifies CASSYDEGRSKNIQYF.

The sample holds many counts of this clonotype. J is TRBJ2-1 and V is TRBV27; D remains unclear. This CDR3 contains 16 residues. V was trimmed by 0 bases and J by 0 bases, leaving 9 bases between them. Germline V gene lookup returns CDR1 MNHEY and CDR2 SMNVEV (reference sequence). For the CDR3, the DNA is TGTGCCAGCAGTTTATCGACTGGTAGCTCCTACAATGAGCAGTTCTTC. Amino acid sequence: CASSLSTGSSYNEQFF.

There are many counts of this clonotype. The rearrangement joins TRBV5-5 to TRBJ1-5; a weak D match, TRBD1 (6 bases). Trimming cost V 6 bases and J 3 bases, with 13 bases left between them. Germline V gene sequence: CDR1 SGHKS, CDR2 YYEKEE (reference sequence). The CDR3 spans 14 residues. CDR3 coding DNA: TGTGCCAGCACCTTAGGGGGGAACAATCAGCCCCAGCATTTT. Residues: CASTLGGNNQPQHF.

This clonotype was seen ten or more times. Here the CDR3 reads CASSYRGVETEAFF. The CDR3 coding sequence is TGTGCCAGCAGTTACAGGGGTGTTGAGACTGAAGCTTTCTTT. The chain carries TRBV12-3 or TRBV12-4 and TRBJ1-1, with 7 bases fitting TRBD1. The CDR3 length is 14 residues. The V gene end was trimmed by 4 bases and the J gene end by 5 bases; junction bases not matched to a gene: 7.

This clonotype was counted a few times. The chain employs TRBV7-2 and TRBJ2-5, with D maybe TRBD2 (5 bases). Germline V lookup: CDR1 SGHTA, CDR2 FQGNSA. CDR3 size: 14 residues. The V gene lost 3 bases and the J gene lost 4 bases, with 12 bases spanning the gap. The CDR3 here is CASSFSGRGETQYF. DNA for the CDR3: TGTGCCAGCAGCTTCTCAGGTCGGGGAGAGACCCAGTACTTC.

This clonotype was detected ten times or more. The chain combines TRBV5-1 with TRBJ1-1; D remains ambiguous. Germline V gene lookup returns CDR1 SGHRS and CDR2 YFSETQ. Trimming removed 0 bases at V and 1 base at J, with 10 bases between. This CDR3 comprises 15 residues. CDR3 loop: CASSLGAHPNTEAFF. CDR3 sequence (DNA): TGCGCCAGCAGCTTGGGGGCCCACCCGAACACTGAAGCTTTCTTT. Complete variable domain (other parts from reference TRBV5-1 and TRBJ1-1): KAGVTQTPRYLIKTRGQQVTLSCSPISGHRSVSWYQQTPGQGLQFLFEYFSETQRNKGNFPGRFSGRQFSNSRSEMNVSTLELGDSALYLCASSLGAHPNTEAFFGQGTRLTVV.

This clonotype occurred many times. The chain couples TRBV5-1 to TRBJ2-5; D might be TRBD2 (5 bases). Trimming left V 0 bases short and J 4 bases short, with 10 bases between. The germline V gene has CDR1 SGHRS and CDR2 YFSETQ. The CDR3 length is 14 residues. The CDR3 is CASSLVEGAETQYF. CDR3 coding DNA: TGCGCCAGCAGCTTGGTCGAGGGCGCAGAGACCCAGTACTTC.

In this sample, this clonotype turned up many times. The chain recombines TRBV19 with TRBJ1-1, with TRBD1 identical over 8 bases. V lost 10 bases to trimming and J lost 6 bases; unmatched junction nucleotides: 13. Germline assignment: CDR1 LNHDA and CDR2 SQIVND (reference sequence). The CDR3 runs 14 residues. Here the CDR3 reads CATRQGPQPPEAFF. The DNA for the CDR3 is TGTGCCACTCGACAGGGGCCGCAACCACCTGAAGCTTTCTTT.

The table lists this clonotype with many counts. The chain joins TRBV20-1 to TRBJ1-2, with TRBD1 matching 9 bases. Germline V gene sequence: CDR1 DFQATT, CDR2 SNEGSKA (reference sequence). CDR3 length: 13 residues. The junction had 9 bases not matched to a gene; V was cut back by 6 bases and J by 7 bases. CDR3 loop: CSAEGQGVGGYTF. The DNA for the CDR3 is TGCAGTGCCGAGGGACAGGGTGTAGGTGGCTACACCTTC.

This chain connects TRBV6-2 or TRBV6-3 to TRBJ1-5; possible D gene TRBD1, 5 bases. The CDR3 runs 12 residues. CDR1 is MNHEY, CDR2 SVGEGT, per germline. Trimming cost V 10 bases and J 5 bases, with 12 bases left between them. The CDR3 loop reads CATRDGHQPQHF. CDR3 bases: TGTGCCACCCGGGACGGTCATCAGCCCCAGCATTTT.

Ten or more counts support this clonotype. This rearrangement joins TRBV29-1 to TRBJ2-4; 9 bases agree with TRBD1. The CDR3 spans 15 residues. Germline values: CDR1 SQVTM, CDR2 ANQGSEA. J was trimmed by 0 bases and V by 6 bases; bases with no gene match: 6. The CDR3 DNA sequence: TGCAGCGTCGGACAGGGGATTTTAGCCAAAAACATTCAGTACTTC. Translating gives CSVGQGILAKNIQYF.

This clonotype was detected ten times or more. V gene TRBV12-3 or TRBV12-4 combines with J gene TRBJ1-1, with TRBD1 matching 10 bases. The CDR3 loop spans 14 amino acids. V lost 7 bases and J lost 4; bases outside the gene matches: 6. CDR3 region: CASTPGQGFTEAFF. The CDR3, as DNA: TGTGCCAGCACCCCGGGACAGGGGTTCACTGAAGCTTTCTTT.

This clonotype was seen many times. The gene calls are TRBV7-6 and TRBJ2-4; D remains unclear. The CDR3 covers 18 residues. From germline, CDR1 is SGHVS and CDR2 FNYEAQ. V lost 5 bases and J lost 0, with 20 bases in between. This CDR3 is CASSRSPLYSLAKNIQYF. CDR3 DNA: TGTGCCAGCAGCCGTTCCCCCTTGTACTCATTAGCCAAAAACATTCAGTACTTC.

The gene calls are TRBV2 and TRBJ1-6; 8 nucleotides match TRBD1. With V trimmed by 4 bases and J by 10 bases, 6 bases remained unmatched. The CDR3 sequence is 14 residues long. Germline CDR1 is SNHLY and CDR2 is FYNNEI. The CDR3 DNA is TGTGCCAGCAGTGTCAGGGGGCGGGAATCACCCCTCCACTTT. It yields the protein CASSVRGRESPLHF. Complete variable domain (other parts from reference TRBV2 and TRBJ1-6): EPEVTQTPSHQVTQMGQEVILRCVPISNHLYFYWYRQILGQKVEFLVSFYNNEISEKSEIFDDQFSVERPDGSNFTLKIRSTKLEDSAMYFCASSVRGRESPLHFGNGTRLTVT.

The V and J genes are TRBV5-1 and TRBJ2-3; a weak D match, TRBD2 (6 bases). Germline V gene lookup returns CDR1 SGHRS and CDR2 YFSETQ. Trimming pared 2 bases from V and 2 bases from J, leaving 12 bases between. This CDR3 is 15 amino acids long. The CDR3 DNA reads TGCGCCAGCAGCTTAGTACTAGCCCCCACAGATACGCAGTATTTT. Encoded protein: CASSLVLAPTDTQYF.

V and J are TRBV15 and TRBJ1-4, with D hard to call. Trimming pared 3 bases from V and 7 bases from J, leaving 18 bases between. The germline CDR1 and CDR2 sequences are LNHNV and YYDKDF (reference sequence). The CDR3 spans 16 residues. The CDR3 loop is CATSSRGRENGEKLFF. In DNA form, the CDR3 reads TGTGCCACCAGCAGCAGAGGAAGGGAGAATGGTGAAAAACTGTTTTTT.

This clonotype was seen at least ten times. The J gene is TRBJ2-3, the V gene TRBV3-1; 10 bases are a match to TRBD2. CDR3 length: 13 residues. Looked up from germline, CDR1 is LGHDT and CDR2 is YNNKEL (reference sequence). Losses at the gene ends were 9 bases for V and 4 bases for J; bases not matched to a gene: 4. CDR3 nucleotides: TGTGCCAGTGTAGCGGGGGGAGCAGATACGCAGTATTTT. As protein: CASVAGGADTQYF.

This clonotype was seen many times. The chain carries TRBV6-5 and TRBJ1-2; 9 nucleotides line up with TRBD1. The CDR3 consists of 12 residues. The ends lost 5 bases at V and 9 bases at J; junction bases unmatched: 4. Per the germline V gene, CDR1 is MNHEY and CDR2 is SVGAGI. CDR3: CASSPGQGRYTF. The CDR3 bases are TGTGCCAGCAGTCCGGGACAGGGTCGCTACACCTTC.

This clonotype turned up a few times. This sequence joins TRBV20-1 and TRBJ1-6, with unresolved D. Trimming took off 6 bases at V and 0 bases at J, with 12 bases between the two ends. The CDR3 contains 15 residues. From germline, CDR1 is DFQATT and CDR2 SNEGSKA (reference sequence). The CDR3 DNA reads as TGCAGTGCAGCAAGAGGGAGCTCCTATAATTCACCCCTCCACTTT. It specifies CSAARGSSYNSPLHF.

This clonotype was recorded at least ten times. The rearrangement links TRBV7-9 to TRBJ1-2, with D maybe TRBD1 (6 bases). V shed 5 bases and J shed 6 bases, with 25 bases lying between them. Germline V gives CDR1 SEHNR, CDR2 FQNEAQ (reference sequence). This CDR3 has 17 amino acids. The CDR3 spells CASSNDRFPLVRDGYTF. The CDR3 nucleotides are TGTGCCAGCAGCAACGACAGGTTCCCCTTGGTGAGAGATGGCTACACCTTC.